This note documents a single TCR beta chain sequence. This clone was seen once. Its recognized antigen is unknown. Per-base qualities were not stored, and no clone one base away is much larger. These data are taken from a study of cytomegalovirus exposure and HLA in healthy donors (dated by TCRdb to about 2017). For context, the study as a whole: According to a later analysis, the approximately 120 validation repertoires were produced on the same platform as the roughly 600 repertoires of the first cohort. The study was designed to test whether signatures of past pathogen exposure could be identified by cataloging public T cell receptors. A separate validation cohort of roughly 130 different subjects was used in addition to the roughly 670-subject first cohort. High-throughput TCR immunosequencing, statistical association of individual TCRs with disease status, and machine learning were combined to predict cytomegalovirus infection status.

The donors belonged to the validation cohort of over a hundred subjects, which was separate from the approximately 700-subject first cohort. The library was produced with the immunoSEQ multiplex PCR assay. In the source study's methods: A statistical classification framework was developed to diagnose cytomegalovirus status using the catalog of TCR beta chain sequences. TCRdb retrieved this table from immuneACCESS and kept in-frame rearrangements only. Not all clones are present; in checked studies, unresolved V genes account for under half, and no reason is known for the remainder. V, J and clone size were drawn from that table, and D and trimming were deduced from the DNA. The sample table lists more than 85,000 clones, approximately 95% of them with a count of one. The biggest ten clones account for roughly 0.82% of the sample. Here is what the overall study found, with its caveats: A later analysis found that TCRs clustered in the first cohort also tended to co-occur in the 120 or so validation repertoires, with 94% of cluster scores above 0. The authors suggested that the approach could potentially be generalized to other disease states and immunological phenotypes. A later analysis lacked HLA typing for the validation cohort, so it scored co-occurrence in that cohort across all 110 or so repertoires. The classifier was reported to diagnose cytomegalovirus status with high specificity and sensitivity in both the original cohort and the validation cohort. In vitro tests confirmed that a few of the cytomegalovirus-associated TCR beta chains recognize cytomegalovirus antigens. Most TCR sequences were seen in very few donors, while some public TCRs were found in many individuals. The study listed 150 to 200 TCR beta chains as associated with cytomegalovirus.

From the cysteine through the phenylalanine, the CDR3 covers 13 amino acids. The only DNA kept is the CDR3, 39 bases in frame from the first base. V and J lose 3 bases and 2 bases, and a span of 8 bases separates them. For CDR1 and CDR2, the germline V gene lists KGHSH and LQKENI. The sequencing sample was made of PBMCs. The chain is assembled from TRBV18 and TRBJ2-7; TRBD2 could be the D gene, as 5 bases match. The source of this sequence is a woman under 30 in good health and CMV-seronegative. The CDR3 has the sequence CASSPTNTYEQYF. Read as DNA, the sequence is TGTGCCAGCTCACCGACTAATACCTACGAGCAGTACTTC. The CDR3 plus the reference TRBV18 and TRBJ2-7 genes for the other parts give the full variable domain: NAGVMQNPRHLVRRRGQEARLRCSPMKGHSHVYWYRQLPEEGLKFMVYLQKENIIDESGMPKERFSAEFPKEGPSILRIQQVVRGDSAAYFCASSPTNTYEQYFGPGTRLTVT.